These T cell receptor beta chains were read from a single sample in a study of T cell responses to AZD1222 COVID-19 vaccine. TCRdb's copy holds only in-frame clones and misses some; the assay was immunoSEQ multiplex PCR. The data contain 100,000 to 150,000 clones, around 86% of them seen just once; the ten biggest clones take up roughly 6.5%. The specimen comprised peripheral blood, sampled on day 0 of AZD1222 vaccination. The receptors stem from an adult in good health. Both conserved end residues are part of each CDR3. Fields, in order: D gene, clone size, V gene, J gene, CDR3 DNA, CDR3 protein. D genes are given only for firm matches. Size is stated for part of the rows, as once, few or many counts, or as a class when the clone is expanded.

-	-	TRBV6-1	TRBJ1-1	TGTGCCAGCAGTGAGCCCATTGCGTTGAACACTGAAGCTTTCTTT	CASSEPIALNTEAFF
-	-	TRBV3-1/TRBV3-2	TRBJ1-1	TGTGCCAGCAGCCAAGAGTTAGCAATATCGGGCACTGAAGCTTTCTTT	CASSQELAISGTEAFF
TRBD1	-	TRBV7-3	TRBJ2-1	TGTGCCAGCAGCTTACAGGGGGCCAGTTGGGTCGATGAGCAGTTCTTC	CASSLQGASWVDEQFF
-	-	TRBV7-8	TRBJ1-5	TGTGCCAGCAGCTTCACCCAAGGGCCCCAGCATTTT	CASSFTQGPQHF
-	-	TRBV6-5	TRBJ2-7	TGTGCCAGCAGGGGGACAAACTACGAGCAGTACTTC	CASRGTNYEQYF
TRBD2	-	TRBV2	TRBJ2-1	TGTGCCAGCAGACACCGGGAGGCCCGAGCTAGGGATGAGCAGTTCTTC	CASRHREARARDEQFF
-	-	TRBV14	TRBJ2-7	TGTGCCAGCAGCCTCGACCTCTACGAGCAGTACTTC	CASSLDLYEQYF
TRBD1	-	TRBV18	TRBJ1-2	TGTGCCAGCTCAGCCAGACAGGGGCCCCCCTATGGCTACACCTTC	CASSARQGPPYGYTF
-	-	TRBV7-3	TRBJ2-3	TGTGCCAGCAATCATGGGGGCAGCACAGATACGCAGTATTTT	CASNHGGSTDTQYF
TRBD1	-	TRBV27	TRBJ2-1	TGTGCCAGCAGTCCACAGGGGGTCGGGCAGTTCTTC	CASSPQGVGQFF
-	-	TRBV10-1	TRBJ2-5	TGCGCCAGCAGCGACAGGCGCGGTGGGGAGACCCAGTACTTC	CASSDRRGGETQYF
TRBD2	-	TRBV7-2	TRBJ2-1	TGTGCCAGCAGCCCCAAGACTAGCAGGTACAATGAGCAGTTCTTC	CASSPKTSRYNEQFF
-	-	TRBV5-8	TRBJ2-3	TGTGCCAGCAGCTCGTACAAGGGGCCCGCAGATACGCAGTATTTT	CASSSYKGPADTQYF
-	-	TRBV10-3	TRBJ1-1	TGTGCCATCACCGGGGGCCTTAACACTGAAGCTTTCTTT	CAITGGLNTEAFF
-	few	TRBV6-2/TRBV6-3	TRBJ2-4	TGTGCCAGCAGTTACAGCGGGTCCCAGGCCAAAAACATTCAGTACTTC	CASSYSGSQAKNIQYF
TRBD1	-	TRBV9	TRBJ2-1	TGTGCCAGCAGCGTTAACCGGGACAGGGGTCACAATGAGCAGTTCTTC	CASSVNRDRGHNEQFF
TRBD1	-	TRBV9	TRBJ2-2	TGTGCCAGCAGCGGACCAACAGGGGGCCCGGATACCGGGGAGCTGTTTTTT	CASSGPTGGPDTGELFF
-	-	TRBV6-1	TRBJ2-7	TGTGCCAGCAGTGAAGCTGGGACCGCGATCTACGAGCAGTACTTC	CASSEAGTAIYEQYF
-	-	TRBV6-5	TRBJ2-7	TGTGCCAGCCGGGCCGGATTTGGGTCCGCCTACGAGCAGTACTTC	CASRAGFGSAYEQYF
-	-	TRBV3-1/TRBV3-2	TRBJ2-2	TGTGCCAGCAGCCGAATCGGCGGCAGAAGCACCGGGGAGCTGTTTTTT	CASSRIGGRSTGELFF
TRBD1	-	TRBV6-4	TRBJ1-1	TGTGCCATCCAGGCCCCCCCACCGGGACAGGAGAACACTGAAGCTTTCTTT	CAIQAPPPGQENTEAFF
-	-	TRBV27	TRBJ2-1	TGTGCCAGCAGTTGGGGCAGCTCCTACAATGAGCAGTTCTTC	CASSWGSSYNEQFF
TRBD1	-	TRBV11-2	TRBJ1-4	TGTGCCAGCAGCTTAGGGAGACAGGGGCTTAATGAAAAACTGTTTTTT	CASSLGRQGLNEKLFF
-	few	TRBV21-1	TRBJ2-3	TGTGCCAGCAGCAAAGGGACTAGCGGAGACACAGATACGCAGTATTTT	CASSKGTSGDTDTQYF
TRBD1	-	TRBV7-9	TRBJ2-1	TGTGCCAGCAGGTTGACAGGGGGTTACAATGAGCAGTTCTTC	CASRLTGGYNEQFF
TRBD1	-	TRBV19	TRBJ1-3	TGTGCCAGTAGTGGCAGGGACAGGGGAACTGGAAACACCATATATTTT	CASSGRDRGTGNTIYF
-	-	TRBV3-1/TRBV3-2	TRBJ2-5	TGTGCCAGCAGCCTAGGGCCCGGGGGGACCCAGTACTTC	CASSLGPGGTQYF
TRBD1	-	TRBV4-1	TRBJ1-1	TGCGCCAGCAGCCAAGTTGGGACAGGAGGGTGGAAGAACACTGAAGCTTTCTTT	CASSQVGTGGWKNTEAFF
-	-	TRBV7-3	TRBJ1-1	TGTGCCAGCAGCTTAGGGACAAGGAACACTGAAGCTTTCTTT	CASSLGTRNTEAFF
-	-	TRBV5-6	TRBJ2-7	TGTGCCAGCAGCTGGGGGTCCTCCTCCTACGAGCAGTACTTC	CASSWGSSSYEQYF
-	-	TRBV12-3/TRBV12-4	TRBJ1-1	TGTGCCAGCAGGGGCACAGGTTTTGAAGCTTTCTTT	CASRGTGFEAFF
TRBD2	-	TRBV3-1/TRBV3-2	TRBJ2-1	TGTGCCAGCAGCAGGACTAGCTCTGGGAATGAGCAGTTCTTC	CASSRTSSGNEQFF
-	-	TRBV9	TRBJ1-6	TGTGCCAGCAGCGTAGGCAGTTTAGATTCACCCCTCCACTTT	CASSVGSLDSPLHF
-	-	TRBV5-6	TRBJ1-1	TGTGCCAGCAGGCCGGGGCAGGACACTGAAGCTTTCTTT	CASRPGQDTEAFF
TRBD1	-	TRBV6-5	TRBJ1-2	TGTGCCAGCAGTTACACAGGACAGGGTGTGGGGTTGGGCTACACCTTC	CASSYTGQGVGLGYTF
-	-	TRBV7-2	TRBJ1-5	TGTGCCAGCAGCCAAACTAACAGGGTCCAGCCCCAGCATTTT	CASSQTNRVQPQHF
-	-	TRBV9	TRBJ2-3	TGTGCCAGCAGCGTAGTTGGGGTTACGGATACGCAGTATTTT	CASSVVGVTDTQYF
-	-	TRBV18	TRBJ1-2	TGTGCCAGCTCACCCTCGGAAACAGGGCCTTATGGCTACACCTTC	CASSPSETGPYGYTF
-	-	TRBV5-5	TRBJ1-2	TGTGCCAGCAGCTTGGAATGGTCAGCGAACTATGGCTACACCTTC	CASSLEWSANYGYTF
-	-	TRBV6-6	TRBJ1-3	TGTGCCAGCAGATTATTAGCCTCCTCTGGAAACACCATATATTTT	CASRLLASSGNTIYF
TRBD1	once	TRBV18	TRBJ1-2	TGTGCCAGCTCCCAAAAGCAGGGGGCTACCTTC	CASSQKQGATF
TRBD1	-	TRBV27	TRBJ1-1	TGTGCCAGCAGCCCCCGGGCGGACAGGGGCGCTTTCTTT	CASSPRADRGAFF